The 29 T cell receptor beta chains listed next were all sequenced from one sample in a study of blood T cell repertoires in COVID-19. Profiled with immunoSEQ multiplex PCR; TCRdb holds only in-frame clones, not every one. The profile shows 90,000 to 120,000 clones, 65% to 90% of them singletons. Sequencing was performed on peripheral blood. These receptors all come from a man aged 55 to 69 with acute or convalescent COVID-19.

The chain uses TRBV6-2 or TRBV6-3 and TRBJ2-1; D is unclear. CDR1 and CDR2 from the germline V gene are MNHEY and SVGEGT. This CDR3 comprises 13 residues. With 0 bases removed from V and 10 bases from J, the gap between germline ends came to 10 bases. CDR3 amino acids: CASSYSISSEQFF. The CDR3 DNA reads TGTGCCAGCAGTTACTCGATTTCAAGCGAGCAGTTCTTC.

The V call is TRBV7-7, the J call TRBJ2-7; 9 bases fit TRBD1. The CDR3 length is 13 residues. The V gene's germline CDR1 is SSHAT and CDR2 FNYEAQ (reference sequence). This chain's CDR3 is CASSTGGGDEQYF. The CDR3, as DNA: TGTGCTAGCTCTACAGGGGGCGGGGACGAGCAGTACTTC. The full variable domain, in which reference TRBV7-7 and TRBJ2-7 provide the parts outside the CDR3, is GAGVSQSPRYKVTKRGQDVTLRCDPISSHATLYWYQQALGQGPEFLTYFNYEAQPDKSGLPSDRFSAERPEGSISTLTIQRTEQRDSAMYRCASSTGGGDEQYFGPGTRLTVT.

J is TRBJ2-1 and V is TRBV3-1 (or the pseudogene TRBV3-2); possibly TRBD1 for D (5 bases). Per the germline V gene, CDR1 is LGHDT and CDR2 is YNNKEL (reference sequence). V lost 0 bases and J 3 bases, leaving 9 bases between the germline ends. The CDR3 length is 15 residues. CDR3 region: CASSQDQGGYNEQFF. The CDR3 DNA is TGTGCCAGCAGCCAAGATCAGGGCGGCTACAATGAGCAGTTCTTC.

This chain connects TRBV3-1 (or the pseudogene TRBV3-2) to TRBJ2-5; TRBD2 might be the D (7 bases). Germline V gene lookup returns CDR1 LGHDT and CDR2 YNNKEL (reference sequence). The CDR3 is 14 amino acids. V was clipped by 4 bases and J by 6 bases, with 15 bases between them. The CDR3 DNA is TGTGCCAGCAGCCTTCAGGAGGGGGGGCAGACCCAGTACTTC. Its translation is CASSLQEGGQTQYF.

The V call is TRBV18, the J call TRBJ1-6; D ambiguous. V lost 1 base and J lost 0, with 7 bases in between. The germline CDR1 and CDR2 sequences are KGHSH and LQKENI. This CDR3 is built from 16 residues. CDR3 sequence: CASSPQPSSYNSPLHF. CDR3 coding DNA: TGTGCCAGCTCACCACAGCCGAGCTCCTATAATTCACCCCTCCACTTT.

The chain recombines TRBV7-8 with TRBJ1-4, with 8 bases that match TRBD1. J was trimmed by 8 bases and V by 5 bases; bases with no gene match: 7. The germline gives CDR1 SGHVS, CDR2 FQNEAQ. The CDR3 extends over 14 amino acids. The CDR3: CASSQGQGDEKLFF. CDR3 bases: TGTGCCAGCAGCCAAGGACAGGGAGACGAAAAACTGTTTTTT.

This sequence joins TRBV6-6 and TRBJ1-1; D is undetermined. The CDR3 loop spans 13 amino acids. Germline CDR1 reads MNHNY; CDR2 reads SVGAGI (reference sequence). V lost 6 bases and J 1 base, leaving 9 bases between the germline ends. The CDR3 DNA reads TGTGCCAGCAGCATCCAGTCGAACACTGAAGCTTTCTTT. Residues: CASSIQSNTEAFF.

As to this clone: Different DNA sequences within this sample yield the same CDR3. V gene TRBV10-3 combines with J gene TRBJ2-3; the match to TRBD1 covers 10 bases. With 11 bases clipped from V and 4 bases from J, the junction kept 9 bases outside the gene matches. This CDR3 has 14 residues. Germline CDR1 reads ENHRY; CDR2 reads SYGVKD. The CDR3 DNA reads TGTGCCTTATCCGGGACAGGGGATGCAGATACGCAGTATTTT. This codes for CALSGTGDADTQYF.

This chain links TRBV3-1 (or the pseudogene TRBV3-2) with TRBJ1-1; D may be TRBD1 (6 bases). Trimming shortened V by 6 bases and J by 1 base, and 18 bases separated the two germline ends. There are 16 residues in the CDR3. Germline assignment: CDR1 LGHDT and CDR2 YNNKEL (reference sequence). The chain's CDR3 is CASRLATPQGNTEAFF. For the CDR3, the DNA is TGTGCCAGCAGACTCGCAACCCCACAGGGGAACACTGAAGCTTTCTTT.

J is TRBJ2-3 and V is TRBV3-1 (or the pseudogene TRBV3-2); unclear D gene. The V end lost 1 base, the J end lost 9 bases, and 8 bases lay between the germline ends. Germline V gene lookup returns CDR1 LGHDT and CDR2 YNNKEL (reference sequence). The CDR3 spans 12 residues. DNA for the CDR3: TGTGCCAGCAGCCAAGTTGAGAACACGCAGTATTTT. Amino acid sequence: CASSQVENTQYF.

The CDR3 DNA is TGCGCCAGCAGTGAGCCGGGGATGAACACTGAAGCTTTCTTT. Encoded protein: CASSEPGMNTEAFF. The rearrangement links TRBV10-2 to TRBJ1-1; D ambiguous. V lost 2 bases and J lost 0, with 7 bases in between. The CDR3 contains 14 residues. Germline CDR1 WSHSY, CDR2 SAAADI.

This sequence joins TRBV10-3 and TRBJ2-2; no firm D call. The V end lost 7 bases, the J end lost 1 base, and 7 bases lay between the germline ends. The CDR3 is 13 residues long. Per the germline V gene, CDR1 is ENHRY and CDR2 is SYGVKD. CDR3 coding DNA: TGTGCCATCAATAGCCAGAACACCGGGGAGCTGTTTTTT. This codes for CAINSQNTGELFF.

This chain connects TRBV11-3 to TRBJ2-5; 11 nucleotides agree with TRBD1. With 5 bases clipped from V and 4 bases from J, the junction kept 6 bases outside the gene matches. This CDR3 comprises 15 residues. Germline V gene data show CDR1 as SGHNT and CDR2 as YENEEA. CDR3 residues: CASSIPGQGGETQYF. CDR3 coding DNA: TGTGCCAGCAGCATTCCGGGACAGGGGGGAGAGACCCAGTACTTC.

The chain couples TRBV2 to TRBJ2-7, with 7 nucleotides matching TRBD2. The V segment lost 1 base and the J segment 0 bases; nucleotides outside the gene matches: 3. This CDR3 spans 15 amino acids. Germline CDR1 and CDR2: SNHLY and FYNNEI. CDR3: CASSEGWDYSYEQYF. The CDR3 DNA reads TGTGCCAGCAGTGAAGGATGGGACTACTCCTACGAGCAGTACTTC.

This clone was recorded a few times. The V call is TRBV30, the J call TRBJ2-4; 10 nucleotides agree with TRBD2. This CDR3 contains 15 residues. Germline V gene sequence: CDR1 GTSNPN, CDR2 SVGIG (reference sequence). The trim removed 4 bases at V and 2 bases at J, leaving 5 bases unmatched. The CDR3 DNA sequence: TGTGCCTGGACCGGACTAGCGGCTACCAAAAACATTCAGTACTTC. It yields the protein CAWTGLAATKNIQYF.

CDR3 bases: TGTGCCAGCAGCTTAAAGGGGGGGTACACAGATACGCAGTATTTT. Translated, it gives CASSLKGGYTDTQYF. The rearrangement uses TRBV7-8 and TRBJ2-3; a possible D gene is TRBD2 (7 bases). Germline V lookup: CDR1 SGHVS, CDR2 FQNEAQ. CDR3 size: 15 residues. The V gene lost 2 bases and the J gene lost 2 bases, with 11 bases spanning the gap.

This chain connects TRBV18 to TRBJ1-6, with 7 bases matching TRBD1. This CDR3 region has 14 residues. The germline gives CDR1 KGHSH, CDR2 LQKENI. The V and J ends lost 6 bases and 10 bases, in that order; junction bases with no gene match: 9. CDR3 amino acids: CASSGGTANSPLHF. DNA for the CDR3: TGTGCCAGCTCCGGCGGGACAGCTAACTCACCCCTCCACTTT.

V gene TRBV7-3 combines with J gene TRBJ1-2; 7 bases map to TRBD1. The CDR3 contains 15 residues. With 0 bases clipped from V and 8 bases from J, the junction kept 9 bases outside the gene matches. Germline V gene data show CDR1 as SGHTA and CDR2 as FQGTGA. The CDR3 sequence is CASSLTAGQRDGYTF. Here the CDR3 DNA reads TGTGCCAGCAGCTTAACCGCGGGACAGCGCGACGGCTACACCTTC.

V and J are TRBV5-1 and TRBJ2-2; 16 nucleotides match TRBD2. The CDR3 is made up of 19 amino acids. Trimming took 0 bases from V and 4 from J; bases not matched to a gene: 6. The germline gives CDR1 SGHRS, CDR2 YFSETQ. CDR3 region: CASSLAGTSGGASTGELFF. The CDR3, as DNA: TGCGCCAGCAGCTTGGCCGGGACTAGCGGGGGGGCCTCCACCGGGGAGCTGTTTTTT.

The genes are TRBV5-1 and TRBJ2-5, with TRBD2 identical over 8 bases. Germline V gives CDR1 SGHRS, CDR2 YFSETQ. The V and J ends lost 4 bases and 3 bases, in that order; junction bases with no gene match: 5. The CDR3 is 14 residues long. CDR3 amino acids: CASSPGGGKETQYF. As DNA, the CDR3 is TGCGCCAGCAGCCCGGGCGGGGGGAAAGAGACCCAGTACTTC.

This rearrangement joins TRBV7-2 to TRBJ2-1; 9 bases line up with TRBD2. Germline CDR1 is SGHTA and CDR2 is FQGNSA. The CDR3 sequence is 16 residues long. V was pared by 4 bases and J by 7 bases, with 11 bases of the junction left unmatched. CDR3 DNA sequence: TGTGCCAGCAGCTCCACAAGCGGGGGGATAGGGAATGAGCAGTTCTTC. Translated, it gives CASSSTSGGIGNEQFF.

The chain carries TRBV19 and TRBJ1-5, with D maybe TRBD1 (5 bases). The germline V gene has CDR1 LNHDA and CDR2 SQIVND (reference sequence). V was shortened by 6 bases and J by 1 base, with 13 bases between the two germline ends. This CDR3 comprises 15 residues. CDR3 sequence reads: CASRSRAGSNQPQHF. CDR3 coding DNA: TGTGCCAGTAGAAGCAGGGCGGGGAGCAATCAGCCCCAGCATTTT.

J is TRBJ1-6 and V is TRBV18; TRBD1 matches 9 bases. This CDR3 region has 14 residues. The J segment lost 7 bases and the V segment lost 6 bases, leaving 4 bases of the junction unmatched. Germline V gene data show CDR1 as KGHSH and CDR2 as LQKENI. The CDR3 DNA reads TGTGCCAGCTCCGAGGGACAGGGAAATTCACCCCTCCACTTT. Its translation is CASSEGQGNSPLHF.

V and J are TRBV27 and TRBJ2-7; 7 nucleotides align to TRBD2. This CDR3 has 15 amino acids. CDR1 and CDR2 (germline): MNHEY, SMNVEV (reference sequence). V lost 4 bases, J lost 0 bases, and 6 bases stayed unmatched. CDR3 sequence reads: CASSSRGLPSYEQYF. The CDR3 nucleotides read TGTGCCAGCAGTTCGAGGGGACTACCCTCCTACGAGCAGTACTTC.

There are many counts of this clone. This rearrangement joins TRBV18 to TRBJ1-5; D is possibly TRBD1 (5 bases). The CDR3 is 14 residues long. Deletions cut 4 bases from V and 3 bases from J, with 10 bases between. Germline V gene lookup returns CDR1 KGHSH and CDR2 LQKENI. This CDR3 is CASSQGAYNQPQHF. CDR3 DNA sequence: TGTGCCAGCTCACAAGGGGCCTACAATCAGCCCCAGCATTTT.

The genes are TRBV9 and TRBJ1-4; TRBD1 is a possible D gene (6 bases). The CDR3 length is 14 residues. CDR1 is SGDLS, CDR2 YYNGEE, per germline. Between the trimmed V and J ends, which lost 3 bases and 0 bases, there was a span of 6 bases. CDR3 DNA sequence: TGTGCCAGCAGCGCAGGGGCAACTAATGAAAAACTGTTTTTT. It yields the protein CASSAGATNEKLFF.

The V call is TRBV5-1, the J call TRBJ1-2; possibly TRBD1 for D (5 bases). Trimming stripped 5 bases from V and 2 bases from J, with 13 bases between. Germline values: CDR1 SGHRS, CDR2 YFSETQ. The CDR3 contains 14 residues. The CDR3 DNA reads TGCGCCAGCAGTCAGGTCACAGGAAACTATGGCTACACCTTC. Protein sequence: CASSQVTGNYGYTF.

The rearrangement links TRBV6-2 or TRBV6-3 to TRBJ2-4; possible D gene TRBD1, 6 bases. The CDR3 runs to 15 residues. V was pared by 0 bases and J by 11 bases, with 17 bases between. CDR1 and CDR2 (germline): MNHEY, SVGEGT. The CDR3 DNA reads TGTGCCAGCAGTTACTCCGACAGGCGGCTAATATTTCAGTACTTC. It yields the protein CASSYSDRRLIFQYF.

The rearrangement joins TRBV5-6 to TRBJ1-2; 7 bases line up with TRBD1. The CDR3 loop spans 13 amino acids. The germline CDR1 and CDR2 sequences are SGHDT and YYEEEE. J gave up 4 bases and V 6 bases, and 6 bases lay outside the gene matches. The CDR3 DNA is TGTGCCAGCATACGCGACAGGGCCTATGGCTACACCTTC. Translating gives CASIRDRAYGYTF.